These T cell receptor beta chains were read from a single sample in a study of T cell responses to AZD1222 COVID-19 vaccine. Here immunoSEQ multiplex PCR was the method, and the copy in TCRdb shows in-frame clones only, minus some. Here the sample spans roughly 120,000 clones, approximately 94% being singletons. Sequenced here: peripheral blood, sampled 28 days after the second AZD1222 dose. All receptors derive from an adult who received the AZD1222 COVID-19 vaccine. Each CDR3 is given with its conserved first and last residue. Each record gives: D gene, clone size, J gene, V gene, CDR3 protein, CDR3 DNA. D genes are given only for firm matches. Not all rows give a size; the values are once, few, many and, for expanded clones, a class.

>NA|NA|TRBJ2-3|TRBV19
CASTSGPTGATDTQYF
NA
>NA|NA|TRBJ2-3|TRBV11-3
CASSPGTAGVKDTQYF
TGTGCCAGCAGCCCCGGGACAGCGGGGGTTAAAGATACGCAGTATTTT
>TRBD2|NA|TRBJ2-3|TRBV28
CASEREGSGRANADTQYF
TGTGCCAGCGAACGGGAGGGGAGCGGGAGGGCCAATGCAGATACGCAGTATTTT
>NA|NA|TRBJ1-2|TRBV5-1
CASSSSGIRGYTF
TGCGCCAGCAGCTCATCGGGGATCCGGGGCTACACCTTC
>NA|NA|TRBJ2-1|TRBV19
CASTSGLRSEQFF
TGTGCCAGTACCTCGGGTCTCCGAAGCGAGCAGTTCTTC
>NA|NA|TRBJ1-5|TRBV18
CASSPPGGPNQPQHF
TGTGCCAGCTCACCACCCGGGGGCCCCAATCAGCCCCAGCATTTT
>TRBD2|NA|TRBJ2-1|TRBV2
CASRSSGEGYNEQFF
TGTGCCAGCAGGTCTAGCGGGGAGGGCTACAATGAGCAGTTCTTC
>NA|NA|TRBJ1-6|TRBV6-5
CASSFKGDNSPLHF
TGTGCCAGCAGTTTCAAAGGGGATAATTCACCCCTCCACTTT
>NA|NA|TRBJ2-1|TRBV2
CASSERWGSEQFF
TGTGCCAGCAGTGAACGGTGGGGGAGTGAGCAGTTCTTC
>NA|NA|TRBJ1-2|TRBV12-3/TRBV12-4
CASSPSGSYGYTF
TGTGCCAGCAGCCCCTCGGGGAGCTATGGCTACACCTTC
>NA|NA|TRBJ2-1|TRBV4-3
CASSQDRTYYNEQFF
TGCGCCAGCAGCCAAGATAGGACCTACTACAATGAGCAGTTCTTC
>NA|NA|TRBJ1-5|TRBV19
CASTLGRGQPQHF
TGTGCCAGTACATTGGGGAGAGGTCAGCCCCAGCATTTT
>NA|NA|TRBJ2-1|TRBV19
CASSIQGTGQWGDNEQFF
TGTGCCAGTAGTATCCAAGGTACAGGCCAGTGGGGAGACAATGAGCAGTTCTTC
>NA|NA|TRBJ2-7|TRBV29-1
CSVEDTLNYEQYF
TGCAGCGTTGAAGATACCCTGAACTACGAGCAGTACTTC
>TRBD1|NA|TRBJ1-2|TRBV5-6
CASSTQGALWRYTF
TGTGCCAGCAGCACACAGGGGGCACTTTGGCGCTACACCTTC
>NA|NA|TRBJ2-5|TRBV5-6
CASSLVDGRQETQYF
TGTGCCAGCAGCTTAGTGGACGGCCGGCAAGAGACCCAGTACTTC
>TRBD1|NA|TRBJ2-7|TRBV7-9
CASPGDRGSSYEQYF
TGTGCCAGTCCGGGGGACAGGGGATCCTCCTACGAGCAGTACTTC
>NA|NA|TRBJ1-1|TRBV5-1
CASSFQGNTEAFF
TGCGCCAGCAGCTTTCAGGGGAACACTGAAGCTTTCTTT
>NA|NA|TRBJ1-2|TRBV5-1
CASSLDSTNYGYTF
TGCGCCAGCAGCTTGGACAGCACTAACTATGGCTACACCTTC
>NA|few|TRBJ2-7|TRBV4-3
CASSQGRVPSYEQYF
TGCGCCAGCAGCCAAGGCAGGGTACCCTCTTACGAGCAGTACTTC
>NA|NA|TRBJ2-5|TRBV7-9
CASSPTGTWETQYF
TGTGCCAGCAGTCCGACAGGGACTTGGGAGACCCAGTACTTC
>NA|NA|TRBJ1-5|TRBV10-3
CAISAGVGANQPQHF
TGTGCCATCAGTGCAGGGGTAGGAGCAAATCAGCCCCAGCATTTT
>NA|NA|TRBJ2-5|TRBV10-2
CASSGSQRETQYF
TGCGCCAGCAGTGGATCCCAGAGAGAGACCCAGTACTTC
>TRBD1|NA|TRBJ1-5|TRBV5-1
CASSLAGQMNQPQHF
TGCGCCAGCAGCTTGGCGGGACAGATGAATCAGCCCCAGCATTTT
>NA|NA|TRBJ1-2|TRBV6-2/TRBV6-3
CASSGQGYGYTF
TGTGCCAGCAGCGGGCAGGGTTATGGCTACACCTTC
>TRBD2|NA|TRBJ2-5|TRBV3-1/TRBV3-2
CASSHLAGGIQETQYF
TGTGCCAGCAGCCACCTAGCGGGGGGCATTCAAGAGACCCAGTACTTC
>NA|NA|TRBJ2-6|TRBV2
CASSEFVALGANVLTF
TGTGCCAGCAGTGAATTTGTGGCTCTGGGGGCCAACGTCCTGACTTTC
>TRBD1|once|TRBJ1-6|TRBV7-8
CASSLAATGSSYNSPLHF
TGTGCCAGCAGCTTAGCGGCGACAGGGAGCTCCTATAATTCACCCCTCCACTTT
>NA|NA|TRBJ2-3|TRBV6-5
CASRSGTDTQYF
TGTGCCAGCAGGAGCGGGACAGATACGCAGTATTTT
>TRBD1|NA|TRBJ2-3|TRBV19
CASSTTGTGSDTQYF
TGTGCCAGTAGTACCACCGGGACAGGGTCAGATACGCAGTATTTT
>NA|NA|TRBJ2-7|TRBV5-1
CASSLVGSGYRNEQYF
TGCGCCAGCAGCTTGGTTGGTAGCGGCTATCGGAACGAGCAGTACTTC
>TRBD1|NA|TRBJ2-1|TRBV5-1
CASSSGQGRGNEQFF
TGCGCCAGCAGCTCAGGACAGGGTAGGGGGAATGAGCAGTTCTTC